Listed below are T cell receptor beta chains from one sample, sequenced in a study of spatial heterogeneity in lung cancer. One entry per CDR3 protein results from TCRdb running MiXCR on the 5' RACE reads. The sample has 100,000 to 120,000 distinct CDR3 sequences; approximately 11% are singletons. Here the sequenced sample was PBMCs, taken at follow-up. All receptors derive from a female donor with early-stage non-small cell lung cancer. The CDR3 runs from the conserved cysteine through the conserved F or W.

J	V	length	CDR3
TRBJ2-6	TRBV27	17	CASSSRTRTSGANVLTF
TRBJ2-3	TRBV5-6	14	CASSLDNRADTQYF
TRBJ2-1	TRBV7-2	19	CASRLARLAGVGSYNEQFF
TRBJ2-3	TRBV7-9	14	CASSPSGSADTQYF
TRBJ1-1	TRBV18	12	CASSMTVGIAFF
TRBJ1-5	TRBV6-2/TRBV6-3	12	CASSTGLDPQHF
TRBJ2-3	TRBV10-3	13	CAIMASGTDTQYF
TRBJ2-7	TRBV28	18	CASSPDRWGLGSLYEQYF
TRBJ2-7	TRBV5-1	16	CASSLLGLANSYEQYF
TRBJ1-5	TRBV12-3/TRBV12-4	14	CASSSTGVNQPQHF
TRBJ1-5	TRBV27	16	CASSSRGVVSNQPQHF
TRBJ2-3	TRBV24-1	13	CATGSESTDTQYF
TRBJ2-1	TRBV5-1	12	CASSERYNEQFF
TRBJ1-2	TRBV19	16	CASRGSSGGDNYGYTF
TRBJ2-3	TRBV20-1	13	CSTGLASTDTQYF
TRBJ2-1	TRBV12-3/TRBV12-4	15	CASSSSSGTYNEQFF
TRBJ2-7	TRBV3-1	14	CASSQAAGFYEQYF
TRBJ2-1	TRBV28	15	CASSPRDRGSDEQFF